These 9 T cell receptor beta chains were all obtained from the same sample, sequenced in a study of blood T cell repertoires in COVID-19. The repertoire was sequenced with immunoSEQ multiplex PCR; TCRdb's copy has only in-frame clones and lacks some. The sample consists of 230,000 or so clones, 70% to 90% of them appearing once. Sequencing used PBMCs or T cells enriched from blood (not recorded which). These receptor sequences come from a woman aged 40 to 49 with acute COVID-19.

This clone was counted once. V and J are TRBV18 and TRBJ1-1, with 7 bases that match TRBD1. Germline CDR1 reads KGHSH; CDR2 reads LQKENI. The CDR3 has 14 residues. Germline trimming cut 3 bases from V and 7 bases from J; bases unmatched to any gene: 8. Here the CDR3 reads CASSPSDRVGEAFF. In nucleotides, the CDR3 is TGTGCCAGCTCACCTTCCGACAGGGTGGGTGAAGCTTTCTTT.

The genes are TRBV6-6 and TRBJ2-7, with a weak D call TRBD2 (6 bases). The V gene's germline CDR1 is MNHNY and CDR2 SVGAGI (reference sequence). The V end lost 8 bases, the J end lost 12 bases, and 20 bases lay between the germline ends. The CDR3 extends over 12 amino acids. CDR3 region: CASGQSSGLRYF. As DNA, the CDR3 is TGTGCCAGCGGACAATCCTCGGGACTTCGGTACTTC.

The chain uses TRBV4-1 and TRBJ2-3, with D possibly TRBD2 on 6 matching bases. Trimming cost V 4 bases and J 10 bases, with 21 bases left between them. The CDR3 sequence is 15 residues long. Germline assignment: CDR1 MGHRA and CDR2 YSYEKL. The CDR3 loop reads CASSPPGLPEGAQYF. The CDR3 DNA is TGCGCCAGCAGCCCACCGGGACTCCCTGAAGGGGCGCAGTATTTT.

J is TRBJ2-1 and V is TRBV7-9; 9 positions agree with TRBD2. The germline CDR1 and CDR2 sequences are SEHNR and FQNEAQ (reference sequence). CDR3 length: 14 amino acids. After removal of 6 bases from V and 7 bases from J, the junction contained 7 bases not matched to a gene. The CDR3 nucleotides are TGTGCCAGCAGGTTGTTAGCGGGGGTAAATGAGCAGTTCTTC. Translated: CASRLLAGVNEQFF.

The chain links TRBV5-4 to TRBJ1-6, with 10 nucleotides matching TRBD1. Germline CDR1 and CDR2: SGHNT and YYREEE (reference sequence). CDR3 length: 16 amino acids. Germline trimming cut 1 base from V and 8 bases from J; bases unmatched to any gene: 6. The CDR3 reads CASSLFLGQGYSPLHF. DNA of the CDR3: TGTGCCAGCAGCTTGTTTTTGGGACAGGGGTATTCACCCCTCCACTTT.

V gene TRBV9 combines with J gene TRBJ2-7, with 8 bases lining up with TRBD1. Germline V gene data show CDR1 as SGDLS and CDR2 as YYNGEE. V was pared by 8 bases and J by 3 bases, with 22 bases of the junction left unmatched. This CDR3 is built from 18 residues. The CDR3 bases are TGTGCCAGTCAGCAGGGGGCTCGAATAAAATTAAGGGTCTACGAGCAGTACGTC. This codes for CASQQGARIKLRVYEQYV.

The V gene is TRBV2, the J gene TRBJ1-1; D gene ambiguous. This CDR3 contains 13 residues. Germline V gene data show CDR1 as SNHLY and CDR2 as FYNNEI. V lost 6 bases and J 0 bases, leaving 8 bases between the germline ends. DNA of the CDR3: TGTGCCAGCAGCCCCCTTATGAACACTGAAGCTTTCTTT. Its translation is CASSPLMNTEAFF.

The rearrangement links TRBV5-5 to TRBJ2-7; possible D gene TRBD1, 6 bases. CDR1 is SGHKS, CDR2 YYEKEE, per germline (reference sequence). V lost 3 bases, J lost 5 bases, and 15 bases lay in between. The CDR3 is 14 amino acids. This CDR3 is CASSSETGSNEQYF. CDR3 nucleotides: TGTGCCAGCAGCTCAGAAACAGGGTCGAACGAGCAGTACTTC. Full variable domain (remainder filled in from reference TRBV5-5 and TRBJ2-7): DAGVTQSPTHLIKTRGQQVTLRCSPISGHKSVSWYQQVLGQGPQFIFQYYEKEERGRGNFPDRFSARQFPNYSSELNVNALLLGDSALYLCASSSETGSNEQYFGPGTRLTVT.

The rearrangement joins TRBV5-1 to TRBJ1-4, with D possibly matching TRBD1 (6 bases). Trimming took off 4 bases at V and 3 bases at J, with 16 bases between the two ends. The CDR3 has 16 residues. Germline loops: CDR1 SGHRS, CDR2 YFSETQ. The CDR3 sequence is CASSLQTGSANEKLFF. CDR3 DNA: TGCGCCAGCAGCCTACAAACAGGGAGTGCTAATGAAAAACTGTTTTTT.